Following are 2 T cell receptor beta chains from one sample sequenced in a study of blood T cell repertoires in COVID-19. Method: immunoSEQ multiplex PCR; TCRdb's copy keeps in-frame clones and lacks some. The repertoire consists of 200,000 to 250,000 clones, with around 84% occurring once and the leading ten covering roughly a tenth. The sequenced material came from peripheral blood. Receptors originate from a man aged 50 to 59 with active or convalescent COVID-19.

The chain links TRBV7-2 to TRBJ2-3; TRBD2 agrees at 15 bases. CDR1 is SGHTA and CDR2 is FQGNSA in the germline V gene. V shed 3 bases, J shed 5 bases, and the junction held 3 bases outside the gene matches. The CDR3 covers 16 residues. The CDR3 DNA reads as TGTGCCAGCAGCTTGGGACTAGCGGGGGGTAAAGATACGCAGTATTTT. This translates into CASSLGLAGGKDTQYF.

The V and J genes are TRBV5-8 and TRBJ1-2; the match to TRBD1 covers 8 bases. CDR1 and CDR2 (germline): SGHTS, YDEGEE. This CDR3 is 15 amino acids long. V shed 1 base and J 3 bases; nucleotides not matched to a gene: 5. CDR3 nucleotides: TGTGCCAGCAGCTTGCCCAGGGGGCTGGACTATGGCTACACCTTC. Its protein product is CASSLPRGLDYGYTF. Combining the CDR3 with reference TRBV5-8 and TRBJ1-2 gives the whole variable domain EAGVTQSPTHLIKTRGQQATLRCSPISGHTSVYWYQQALGLGLQFLLWYDEGEERNRGNFPPRFSGRQFPNYSSELNVNALELEDSALYLCASSLPRGLDYGYTFGSGTRLTVV.